This passage covers 12 T cell receptor beta chains from one sample sequenced in a study of T cell responses to AZD1222 COVID-19 vaccine. The method was immunoSEQ multiplex PCR; TCRdb's version includes in-frame clones alone and lacks a portion of them. The table lists about 120,000 clones, 92% of them singletons, with 1.5% to 2% in the top ten. Sequences were derived from peripheral blood, sampled on day 0 of AZD1222 vaccination. These receptors were obtained from an adult in good health.

V and J are TRBV7-9 and TRBJ1-2; 11 bases agree with TRBD1. The CDR3 has 15 amino acids. CDR1 SEHNR and CDR2 FQNEAQ come from the germline V gene (reference sequence). V lost 5 bases, J lost 0 bases, and 2 bases stayed unmatched. The CDR3 nucleotides read TGTGCCAGCAGCCGGACAGGGGGCTCTAACTATGGCTACACCTTC. Protein sequence: CASSRTGGSNYGYTF.

V and J are TRBV25-1 and TRBJ2-4, with D perhaps TRBD2 (6 bases). The CDR3 extends over 15 amino acids. V shed 1 base and J shed 0 bases, with 7 bases lying between them. Germline-derived CDR1 and CDR2 are MGHDK and SYGVNS. Written as DNA, the CDR3 is TGTGCCAGCAGTGAATCCGGGGGAGCCAAAAACATTCAGTACTTC. It specifies CASSESGGAKNIQYF.

The V and J genes are TRBV2 and TRBJ1-4; no reliable D call. V was clipped by 6 bases and J by 0 bases, with 11 bases between them. Germline CDR1 and CDR2: SNHLY and FYNNEI. The CDR3 is 15 amino acids. The CDR3 loop reads CASSRALATNEKLFF. CDR3 sequence (DNA): TGTGCCAGCAGCCGGGCCCTTGCAACTAATGAAAAACTGTTTTTT.

The chain carries TRBV6-5 and TRBJ1-3; D call uncertain. Germline V gives CDR1 MNHEY, CDR2 SVGAGI. This CDR3 comprises 15 residues. Trimming left V 2 bases short and J 8 bases short, with 16 bases between. The CDR3 DNA follows: TGTGCCAGCAGTTACAATCAGGCAGGCGGGGACACCATATATTTT. Its translation is CASSYNQAGGDTIYF.

This chain connects TRBV21-1 to TRBJ2-7. TRBV21-1 is described as a pseudogene. This CDR3 comprises 17 residues. CDR3 in DNA: TGTGCCAGCAGCTCCATGAAGGGCAGTTGTAGCTCCTACGAGCAGTACGTC. Translated, it gives CASSSMKGSCSSYEQYV.

This clone was seen a single time. The chain joins TRBV7-3 to TRBJ2-5, with 10 bases identical to TRBD1. Germline V gene sequence: CDR1 SGHTA, CDR2 FQGTGA. V shed 5 bases and J 7 bases; nucleotides not matched to a gene: 4. The CDR3 totals 13 residues. For the CDR3, the DNA is TGTGCCAGCAGCGTGGGACAGGGGCGGACCCAGTACTTC. Translated: CASSVGQGRTQYF. Combining the CDR3 with reference TRBV7-3 and TRBJ2-5 gives the whole variable domain GAGVSQTPSNKVTEKGKYVELRCDPISGHTALYWYRQSLGQGPEFLIYFQGTGAADDSGLPNDRFFAVRPEGSVSTLKIQRTERGDSAVYLCASSVGQGRTQYFGPGTRLLVL.

The rearrangement uses TRBV7-8 and TRBJ2-7, with 14 bases fitting TRBD2. Germline trimming cut 5 bases from V and 3 bases from J; bases unmatched to any gene: 6. Germline V lookup: CDR1 SGHVS, CDR2 FQNEAQ. The CDR3 spans 16 residues. CDR3 coding DNA: TGTGCCAGCAGCCCGCCGGGACTAGCGGGAGTCTACGAGCAGTACGTC. Translated: CASSPPGLAGVYEQYV.

Only a few counts were recorded for this clone. At the DNA level, this CDR3 is encoded by other sequences in the same sample as well. CDR3 DNA sequence: TGTGCCAGCTCACCACCCACAGATACGCAGTATTTT. The encoded protein is CASSPPTDTQYF. This chain joins TRBV18 and TRBJ2-3; D gene uncertain. V shed 0 bases and J shed 2 bases, with 0 bases lying between them. This CDR3 has 12 residues. CDR1 KGHSH and CDR2 LQKENI come from the germline V gene. The variable domain in full, completed from reference TRBV18 and TRBJ2-3, reads NAGVMQNPRHLVRRRGQEARLRCSPMKGHSHVYWYRQLPEEGLKFMVYLQKENIIDESGMPKERFSAEFPKEGPSILRIQQVVRGDSAAYFCASSPPTDTQYFGPGTRLTVL.

The chain joins TRBV5-1 to TRBJ1-4; D gene unclear. CDR1 is SGHRS, CDR2 YFSETQ, per germline. The CDR3 consists of 13 residues. Trimming left V 2 bases short and J 5 bases short, with 7 bases between. CDR3 sequence: CASSFAENEKLFF. The CDR3, as DNA: TGCGCCAGCAGCTTTGCAGAGAATGAAAAACTGTTTTTT.

The chain joins TRBV10-3 to TRBJ1-6; no firm D call. CDR1 is ENHRY, CDR2 SYGVKD, per germline. The CDR3 spans 13 residues. Trimming took 9 bases from V and 6 from J, leaving 12 bases between them. The CDR3 sequence: CAMSADLNSPLHF. In DNA, the CDR3 is TGTGCCATGTCAGCGGACCTTAATTCACCCCTCCACTTT.

The rearrangement links TRBV18 to TRBJ1-4; maybe TRBD1 (5 bases). Germline V gene sequence: CDR1 KGHSH, CDR2 LQKENI. Trimming removed 3 bases at V and 5 bases at J, with 13 bases between. This CDR3 is built from 15 residues. CDR3 protein: CASSPSDRKNEKLFF. Written as DNA, the CDR3 is TGTGCCAGCTCACCGTCAGACAGAAAAAATGAAAAACTGTTTTTT.

The chain couples TRBV27 to TRBJ1-1; weak D call: TRBD1 (5 bases). This CDR3 has 13 residues. V lost 8 bases and J lost 7, with 17 bases in between. CDR1 and CDR2 (germline): MNHEY, SMNVEV (reference sequence). CDR3 loop: CASSYIGGGEAFF. CDR3 nucleotide sequence: TGTGCCAGCTCCTACATCGGGGGAGGTGAAGCTTTCTTT.